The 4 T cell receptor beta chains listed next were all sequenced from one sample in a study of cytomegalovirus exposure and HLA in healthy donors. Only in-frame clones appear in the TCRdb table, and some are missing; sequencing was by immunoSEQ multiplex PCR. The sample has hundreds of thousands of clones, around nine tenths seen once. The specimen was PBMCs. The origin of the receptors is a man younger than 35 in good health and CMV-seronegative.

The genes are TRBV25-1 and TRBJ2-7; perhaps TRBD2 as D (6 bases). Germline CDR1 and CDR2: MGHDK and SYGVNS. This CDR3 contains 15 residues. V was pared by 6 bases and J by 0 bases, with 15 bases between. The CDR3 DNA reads TGTGCCAGCAGCCTCCCCGGGGGAAGCTCCTACGAGCAGTACTTC. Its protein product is CASSLPGGSSYEQYF.

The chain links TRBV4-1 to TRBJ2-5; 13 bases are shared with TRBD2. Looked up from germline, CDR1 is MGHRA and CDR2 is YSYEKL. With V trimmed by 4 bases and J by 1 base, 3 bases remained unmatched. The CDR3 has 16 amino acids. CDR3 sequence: CASSLRLAGGQETQYF. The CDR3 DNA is TGCGCCAGCAGCCTTCGACTAGCGGGAGGCCAAGAGACCCAGTACTTC.

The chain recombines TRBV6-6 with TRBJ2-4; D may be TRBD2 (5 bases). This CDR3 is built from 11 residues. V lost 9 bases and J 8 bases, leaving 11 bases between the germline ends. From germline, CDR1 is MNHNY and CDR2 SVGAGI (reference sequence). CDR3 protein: CASSSEDIQYF. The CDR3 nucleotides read TGTGCCAGTTCCTCGGAGGACATTCAGTACTTC.

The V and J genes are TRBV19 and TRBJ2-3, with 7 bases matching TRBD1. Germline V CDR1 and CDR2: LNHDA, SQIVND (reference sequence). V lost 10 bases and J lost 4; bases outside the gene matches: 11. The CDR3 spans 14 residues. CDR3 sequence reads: CATSTGIVADTQYF. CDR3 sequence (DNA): TGTGCCACTTCGACAGGGATTGTGGCAGATACGCAGTATTTT.